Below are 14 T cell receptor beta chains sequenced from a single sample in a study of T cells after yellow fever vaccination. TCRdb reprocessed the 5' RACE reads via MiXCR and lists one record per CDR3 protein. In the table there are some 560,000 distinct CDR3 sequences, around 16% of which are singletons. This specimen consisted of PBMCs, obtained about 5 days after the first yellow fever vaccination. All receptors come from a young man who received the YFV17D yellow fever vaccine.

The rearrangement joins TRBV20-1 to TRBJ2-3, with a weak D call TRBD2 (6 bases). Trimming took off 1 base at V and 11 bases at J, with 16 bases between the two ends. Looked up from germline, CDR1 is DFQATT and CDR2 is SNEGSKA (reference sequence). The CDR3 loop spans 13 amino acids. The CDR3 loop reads CSARATRPGGQYF. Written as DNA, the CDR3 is TGCAGTGCTAGAGCCACCAGACCCGGGGGGCAGTATTTT.

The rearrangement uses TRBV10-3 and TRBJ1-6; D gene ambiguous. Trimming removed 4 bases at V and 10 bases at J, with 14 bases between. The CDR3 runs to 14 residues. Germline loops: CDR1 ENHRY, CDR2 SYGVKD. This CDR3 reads CAISVKGSSSPLHF. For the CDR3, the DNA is TGTGCCATCAGTGTGAAGGGATCATCCTCACCCCTCCACTTT.

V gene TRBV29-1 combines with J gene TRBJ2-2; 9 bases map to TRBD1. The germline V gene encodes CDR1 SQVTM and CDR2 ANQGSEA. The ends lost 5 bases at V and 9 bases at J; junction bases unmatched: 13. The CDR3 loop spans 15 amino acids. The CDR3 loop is CSVKYRGLRDRELFF. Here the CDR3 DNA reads TGCAGCGTTAAATACAGGGGGCTCAGGGACCGGGAGCTGTTTTTT.

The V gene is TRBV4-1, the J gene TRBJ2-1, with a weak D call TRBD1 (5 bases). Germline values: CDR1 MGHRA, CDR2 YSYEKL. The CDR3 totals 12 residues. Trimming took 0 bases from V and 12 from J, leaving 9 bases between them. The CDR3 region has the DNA TGCGCCAGCAGCCAAGATCCAGGGCCGCAGTTCTTC. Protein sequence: CASSQDPGPQFF.

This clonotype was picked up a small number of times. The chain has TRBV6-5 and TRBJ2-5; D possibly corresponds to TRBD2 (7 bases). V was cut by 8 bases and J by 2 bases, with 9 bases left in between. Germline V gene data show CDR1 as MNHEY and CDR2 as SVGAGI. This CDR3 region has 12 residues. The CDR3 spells CASRGAQETQYF. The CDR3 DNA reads TGTGCCAGCCGGGGGGCGCAAGAGACCCAGTACTTC.

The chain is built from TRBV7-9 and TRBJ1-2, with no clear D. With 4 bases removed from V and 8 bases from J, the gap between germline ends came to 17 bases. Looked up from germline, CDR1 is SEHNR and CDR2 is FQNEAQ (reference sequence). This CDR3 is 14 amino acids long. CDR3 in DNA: TGTGCCAGCAGCTCCCCGGTGGGCCCGACCGGCTACACCTTC. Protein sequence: CASSSPVGPTGYTF.

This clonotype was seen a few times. DNA for the CDR3: TGTGCCAGCAGCTCTGACGGACAGGGGGCCACTGAAGCTTTCTTT. It codes for CASSSDGQGATEAFF. The chain uses TRBV7-3 and TRBJ1-1; 11 bases are shared with TRBD1. Germline CDR1 SGHTA, CDR2 FQGTGA. V lost 4 bases and J lost 4; bases outside the gene matches: 5. The CDR3 totals 15 residues.

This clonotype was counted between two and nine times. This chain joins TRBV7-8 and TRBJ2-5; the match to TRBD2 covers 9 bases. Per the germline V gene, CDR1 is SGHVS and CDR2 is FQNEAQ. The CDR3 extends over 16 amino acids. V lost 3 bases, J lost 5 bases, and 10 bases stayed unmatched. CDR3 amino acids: CASSLERGVRPETQYF. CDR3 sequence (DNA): TGTGCCAGCAGCTTGGAGCGGGGGGTGAGGCCGGAGACCCAGTACTTC.

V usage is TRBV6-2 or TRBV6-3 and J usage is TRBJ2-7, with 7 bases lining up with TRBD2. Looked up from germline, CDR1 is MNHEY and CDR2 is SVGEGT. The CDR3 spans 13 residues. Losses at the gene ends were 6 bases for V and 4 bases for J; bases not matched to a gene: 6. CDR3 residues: CASSRDYYYEQYV. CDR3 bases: TGTGCCAGCAGCCGGGACTACTATTACGAGCAGTACGTC.

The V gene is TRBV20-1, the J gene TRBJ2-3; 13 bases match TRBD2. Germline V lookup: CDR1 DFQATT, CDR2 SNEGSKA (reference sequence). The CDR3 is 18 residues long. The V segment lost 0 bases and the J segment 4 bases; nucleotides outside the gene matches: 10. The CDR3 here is CSARDLGLAGATADTQYF. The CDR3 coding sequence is TGCAGTGCTAGAGACTTAGGACTAGCGGGGGCAACTGCAGATACGCAGTATTTT.

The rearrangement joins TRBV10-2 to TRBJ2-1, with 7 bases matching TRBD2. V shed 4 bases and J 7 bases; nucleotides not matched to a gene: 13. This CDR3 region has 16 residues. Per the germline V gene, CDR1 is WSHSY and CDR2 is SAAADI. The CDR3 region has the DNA TGCGCCAGCAGTGGTGATCCGGGGGGAGACAGAAATGAGCAGTTCTTC. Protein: CASSGDPGGDRNEQFF.

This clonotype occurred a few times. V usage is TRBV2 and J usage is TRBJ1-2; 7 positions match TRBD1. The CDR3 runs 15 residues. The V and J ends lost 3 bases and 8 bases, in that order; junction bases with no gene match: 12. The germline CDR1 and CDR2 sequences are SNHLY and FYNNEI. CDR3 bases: TGTGCCAGCAGTGACAGGGGGTTTTTCAGAAACGGCTACACCTTC. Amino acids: CASSDRGFFRNGYTF.

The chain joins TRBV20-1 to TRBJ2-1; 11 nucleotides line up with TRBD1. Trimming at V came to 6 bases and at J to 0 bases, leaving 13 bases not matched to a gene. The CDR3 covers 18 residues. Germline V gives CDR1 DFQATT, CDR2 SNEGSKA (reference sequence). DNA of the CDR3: TGCAGTGCCCCACCGGGACAGGGGGTTATCGGCTCCTACAATGAGCAGTTCTTC. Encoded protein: CSAPPGQGVIGSYNEQFF.

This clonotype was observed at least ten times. The CDR3 DNA reads as TGTGCCAGCAGCTTAGGAGTAGGCTCCTACGAGCAGTACTTC. Its translation: CASSLGVGSYEQYF. The chain carries TRBV7-2 and TRBJ2-7, with D hard to call. CDR1 SGHTA and CDR2 FQGNSA come from the germline V gene. CDR3 length: 14 amino acids. V shed 1 base and J shed 0 bases, with 7 bases lying between them.